This T cell receptor (beta chain) was recorded in a study of cytomegalovirus exposure and HLA in healthy donors (dated 2017 in TCRdb). In the study overall: In an earlier analysis of about 560 of the donors, under 300 Gb of sequence data and about 110 million unique TCR beta sequences from 150 million to 200 million T cells were reported. An early release that covered around 590 HLA-typed donors contained approximately 300 gigabases of sequencing data and around 85 million unique TCR sequences. Among the roughly 370 genotyped donors, around 81% belonged to the genetic ancestry cluster associated with self-reported Caucasian donors. The aim of the study was to test whether cataloging public T cell receptors could identify signatures of past pathogen exposure. The study profiled the T cell repertoires of 550 to 700 subjects by immunosequencing and related them to cytomegalovirus serostatus. A separate validation cohort of about 110 different subjects was used in addition to the roughly 670-subject first cohort. High-throughput TCR immunosequencing, statistical association of individual TCRs with disease status, and machine learning were combined to predict cytomegalovirus infection status. A later analysis re-analyzed previously published TCR beta repertoires from about 600 donors and added high-resolution HLA genotyping to study TCR occurrence patterns. The later analysis used no new phenotypic data to find candidate immune exposures, relying instead on TCR beta sequences and their occurrence across donors. An earlier analysis of fewer than 750 of the donors used high-throughput TCR beta sequencing to judge whether each TCR beta V gene segment behaved as functional or pseudogenic. Donor age, sex, ethnicity and CMV serostatus were collected together with the repertoire data. A later genetic analysis took genome-wide SNP genotypes for about 55% of the 666 donors and used that subset as a discovery cohort. All discovery cohort repertoires had been generated on a single sequencing platform. Both class I and class II loci were covered by HLA typing, at four-digit resolution. Typing coverage differed by locus: A, B, C, DRB1 and DQB1 were typed in roughly 620-630 donors, DQA1 in about 510, DPA1 in around 600, and DPB1 in just under 490. Several DR-DQ haplotypes were handled as single units for association and clustering because linkage in the cohort was strong. Among 300 to 500 genotyped donors of the cohort, an average of approximately 200,000 unique TCR beta nucleotide sequences was sequenced per donor, of which about 19% were non-productive.

Turning to this clone: This receptor's antigen is unknown. No qualities accompany the bases; no much larger clone lies one base away.

The cohort comprised several hundred healthy bone marrow donors. All cohort members were sampled while nominally healthy, although unrecorded immune exposures were likely present. The donor was CMV seropositive and belonged to the group of 250 to 300 seropositive cohort members. Each donor provided a peripheral blood sample, and peripheral blood mononuclear cells were used for TCR beta sequencing. The Qiagen DNeasy Blood Extraction Kit was used to extract genomic DNA from the blood cell samples. Receptor amplification or capture employed the immunoSEQ multiplex PCR assay. The multiplex PCR relied on a mix of 60 forward primers for TCR Vbeta segments and 13 reverse primers for TCR Jbeta segments. The CDR3 region of rearranged TCR beta genes was amplified from genomic DNA by a multiplex PCR assay. On the Illumina HiSeq System, the amplified TCR beta libraries were sequenced as 87-base-pair reads. The published analysis was carried out like this. A later analysis counted about 76 million unique TCR beta chains across the 700 or so repertoires, and some 12 million of these chains were shared by at least two donors. A nearest-neighbor algorithm error-corrected the raw reads and collapsed the reads into unique sequences, merging closely related sequences to remove PCR and sequencing errors. Alignment of CDR3 sequences to IMGT reference sequences was used to assign V, D and J gene segments. For a sequence to be retained, a match of at least six nucleotides to both a V gene segment and a J gene segment was required. Rearrangements were called productive when the CDR3 lacked stop codons and stayed in frame with V and J; all others were non-productive. CDR3 was defined according to IMGT convention as the region running from the second conserved V-encoded cysteine to the conserved J-encoded phenylalanine. The earlier analysis of 587 of the donors excluded any sequence lacking an unambiguous match to a single V gene segment. An earlier analysis of over 450 of the donors classified V segments as functional when productive rearrangements were above 56.7% and as segregating when the standard deviation between donors was above 5%. To diagnose cytomegalovirus status from the catalog of TCR beta chain sequences, a statistical classification framework was built. In a later analysis, V and J genes were assigned by comparing TCR nucleotide sequences against IMGT/GENE-DB human TR gene sequences. A later analysis assigned CDR3 sequences and most-parsimonious VDJ recombination scenarios with the TCRdist pipeline. In a later analysis, every TCR beta chain was defined by the combination of its CDR3 amino acid sequence and its V-gene family, and reads without a unique V-gene family were dropped. As a way to deal with suspected cross-contamination and a sequencing artifact, a later analysis dropped hundreds of nucleotide sequences that were highly shared and had low generation probability. In a later analysis, a clonal expansion index was calculated for each public chain from normalized within-repertoire ranks of inferred template counts. A later analysis computed generation probabilities with a VDJ recombination model fitted to out-of-frame rearrangements, and checked the results against IGoR. Hypergeometric tests were used in a later analysis to score TCR-TCR, TCR-HLA and TCR-CMV co-occurrence, with a repertoire-size bias correction applied to the TCR pairs. To estimate false discovery rates, a later analysis permuted the HLA or CMV assignments 20 times. In a later analysis, co-occurring TCRs were grouped with DBSCAN, and TCRdist sequence similarity was added when clustering was performed within HLA-allele-positive subsets. For co-occurrence clustering, repertoires with fewer than 30,000 or more than 120,000 public chains were excluded, along with roughly 5 repertoires with anomalous nucleotide sharing. TCRdb's version of the immuneACCESS table is confined to in-frame rearrangements and falls short of the full clone set. An unresolved V gene accounts for under half of the shortfall where checked; the remainder is of unknown origin. V and J calls and clone size are as listed in that table; D and trimming were resolved from the DNA. The sample includes around 180,000 clones, with about four fifths observed a single time. The ten biggest clones cover roughly 6% of the sample.

General conclusions and limits of the study: The study listed 164 TCR beta chains as associated with cytomegalovirus. In a later analysis, most CMV-associated TCR beta chains were found to appear HLA-restricted, with HLA associations seemingly driven largely by CMV exposure. The cohort was sequenced for TCR beta chains only, and without alpha or paired-chain data the features that could be detected were limited. In a later genetic analysis, a missense DCLRE1C variant was associated with V-gene and J-gene trimming of TCR beta chains, and the association was replicated in an independent cohort. A few of the identified cytomegalovirus-associated TCR beta chains were confirmed in vitro to be specific for cytomegalovirus antigens. While some public TCRs were present in many individuals, most TCR sequences turned up only very rarely across donors. The earlier analysis of 587 of the donors excluded approximately 17 rarely observed V segments, including chromosome 9 orphons, because counts were too low. According to a later analysis, parvovirus B19, influenza, CMV and Epstein-Barr virus appeared linked to several top co-occurrence clusters. Some IMGT-functional V segments, including TRBV6-2 and TRBV6-3, could not be told apart with the 87-base-pair reads, so those segments were excluded. An earlier analysis of 587 of the donors showed that most TCR beta V segments appeared in productive rearrangements either about 90% or about 30% of the time, which broadly matched IMGT annotations. In a later analysis, HLA-associated TCR beta chains showed more clonal expansion and lower generation probabilities than non-associated chains that were equally common. When HLA alleles, especially DR and DQ, strongly co-occurred, attributing TCR associations to individual alleles was difficult. It was suggested by the authors that the approach could potentially be generalized to other disease states and immunological phenotypes. Linkage disequilibrium might explain the correlated functional status among segregating V segments, but an unknown experimental factor could not be ruled out. The sequencing pipeline was judged likely to have produced a cluster of highly shared sequence variants as a technical artifact. In a later analysis, the rate of TCR association differed among HLA loci, with DRB1 alleles having the most associated TCRs and HLA-C alleles having the fewest. The presence/absence analyses assumed that sequencing depth was roughly uniform across donors, and that assumption may not be true. Because HLA typing was missing for some donors at each locus, association tests included only the typed subset. For the cohort, immune exposure information was limited to CMV serostatus. A further reported finding was that TCR beta sequences accurately predicted the HLA-A and HLA-B alleles for most subjects in the first cohort. In a later genetic analysis, fewer N-insertions in productive TCRs were reported among donors in an Asian-associated ancestry cluster than the approximately 670-donor mean. Specific HLA alleles were associated with 15,000 to 20,000 TCR beta sequences at a false discovery rate of 0.05 in a later analysis. Cytomegalovirus status was reported to be diagnosed by the classifier with high specificity and sensitivity in both the original and validation cohorts.

CDR1 and CDR2 were assigned from the germline V gene as MNHNS and SASEGT. The trim is 0 bases for V and 3 bases for J, with a gap of 12 bases between the germline ends. From cysteine to phenylalanine, the CDR3 is 16 amino acids long. Only CDR3 DNA is held: 48 bases, read in frame from base 1. This receptor chain uses TRBV6-1 and TRBJ2-1; tentative D gene TRBD1, with 5 bases matching. This TCR derives from a woman between 25 and 40 years old in good health and CMV-seropositive. Sequenced material: PBMCs. The CDR3 in this case is CASSEAGHAGYNEQFF. The nucleotide sequence is given as TGTGCCAGCAGTGAAGCGGGGCATGCTGGCTACAATGAGCAGTTCTTC.